This T cell receptor (beta chain) was recovered during a study of human T cells and chemical hapten exposure. V dropped 4 bases and J dropped 8; count of bases not matched to a gene: 5. This CDR3 contains 13 residues. The germline gives CDR1 MNHEY, CDR2 SMNVEV (reference sequence). The time point here: healthy volunteer bleed at 2 weeks. Total RNA was isolated from unfractionated whole blood. A single record per CDR3 protein comes from TCRdb applying MiXCR to the RACE reads. Here the sample spans about 130,000 distinct CDR3 sequences, approximately 10% being singletons. This receptor was taken from a male donor in good health. Some clones in this sample may be carry-over from other donors' samples. The sequenced sample consisted of whole blood. J is TRBJ1-2 and V is TRBV27, with 9 bases aligning to TRBD1. CDR3 nucleotides: TGTGCCAGCAGTTACTTCGGACAGGGGGGCTACACCTTC. It yields the protein CASSYFGQGGYTF.